These 26 T cell receptor beta chains came from one sample sequenced in a study of blood T cell repertoires in COVID-19. The repertoire was sequenced with immunoSEQ multiplex PCR; TCRdb's copy has only in-frame clones and lacks some. The repertoire has approximately 45,000 clones, around 83% of them found once; the top ten carry approximately 6.1%. Input material: peripheral blood. These receptors were obtained from an elderly woman with acute or convalescent COVID-19.

The chain carries TRBV6-4 and TRBJ2-1; 9 bases align to TRBD2. This CDR3 contains 14 residues. Germline CDR1 is MRHNA and CDR2 is SNTAGT. J gave up 7 bases and V 5 bases, and 6 bases lay outside the gene matches. CDR3 residues: CASSSGGSYNEQFF. The DNA of the CDR3 is TGTGCCAGCAGTAGCGGGGGGTCTTATAATGAGCAGTTCTTC.

The gene calls are TRBV19 and TRBJ2-1; D unclear. CDR1 and CDR2 from the germline V gene are LNHDA and SQIVND (reference sequence). This CDR3 spans 13 amino acids. V was cut by 4 bases and J by 8 bases, with 12 bases left in between. CDR3: CASSKQDVDEQFF. The CDR3 DNA is TGTGCCAGTAGTAAGCAAGATGTAGATGAGCAGTTCTTC.

The chain has TRBV5-1 and TRBJ2-1; 11 bases fit TRBD2. Looked up from germline, CDR1 is SGHRS and CDR2 is YFSETQ. V lost 3 bases, J lost 4 bases, and 3 bases stayed unmatched. CDR3 length: 15 amino acids. In DNA, the CDR3 is TGCGCCAGCAGCTATACTAGCGGGGGATACAATGAGCAGTTCTTC. It encodes CASSYTSGGYNEQFF.

This rearrangement joins TRBV7-9 to TRBJ1-2, with 11 bases identical to TRBD1. Per germline, CDR1 SEHNR and CDR2 FQNEAQ (reference sequence). The ends lost 5 bases at V and 7 bases at J; junction bases unmatched: 12. CDR3 length: 16 amino acids. The CDR3 DNA sequence: TGTGCCAGCAGCACAGCCGCGGGACAGGGGGACGGTGGCTACACCTTC. The encoded protein is CASSTAAGQGDGGYTF.

To note about this clone: This same CDR3 is encoded by further DNA sequences in the sample. The chain combines TRBV5-1 with TRBJ1-1; D might be TRBD1 (6 bases). CDR3 length: 18 amino acids. V shed 4 bases and J shed 0 bases, with 22 bases lying between them. The germline gives CDR1 SGHRS, CDR2 YFSETQ. The DNA for the CDR3 is TGCGCCAGCAGCCGCCTAGGGGGGGGGCCCAGGGTGAACACTGAAGCTTTCTTT. Protein product: CASSRLGGGPRVNTEAFF. The whole variable domain, remainder taken from reference TRBV5-1 and TRBJ1-1, is KAGVTQTPRYLIKTRGQQVTLSCSPISGHRSVSWYQQTPGQGLQFLFEYFSETQRNKGNFPGRFSGRQFSNSRSEMNVSTLELGDSALYLCASSRLGGGPRVNTEAFFGQGTRLTVV.

The chain carries TRBV6-2 or TRBV6-3 and TRBJ2-3; D is ambiguous. V shed 0 bases and J shed 0 bases, with 4 bases lying between them. CDR1 MNHEY and CDR2 SVGEGT come from the germline V gene. The CDR3 length is 14 residues. The CDR3 bases are TGTGCCAGCAGTTACTCGAGGAGCACAGATACGCAGTATTTT. Encoded protein: CASSYSRSTDTQYF.

In this sample, this clone turned up a few times. The chain recombines TRBV2 with TRBJ1-2; 7 bases are a match to TRBD1. J gave up 1 base and V 2 bases, and 7 bases lay outside the gene matches. The CDR3 runs 16 residues. Germline CDR1 reads SNHLY; CDR2 reads FYNNEI. CDR3 amino acids: CASSEPLGQVNYGYTF. The CDR3 DNA reads TGTGCCAGCAGTGAACCCCTCGGACAGGTTAACTATGGCTACACCTTC.

As DNA, the CDR3 is TGTGCCAGCAGCTGGACAGGAGCTAATGAAAAACTGTTTTTT. It codes for CASSWTGANEKLFF. The rearrangement uses TRBV5-6 and TRBJ1-4; 7 bases map to TRBD1. Germline V gene sequence: CDR1 SGHDT, CDR2 YYEEEE. There are 14 residues in the CDR3. The V and J ends lost 3 bases and 3 bases, in that order; junction bases with no gene match: 2.

This clone appeared a few times. The chain joins TRBV19 to TRBJ1-2, with 9 bases fitting TRBD1. Germline V gene data show CDR1 as LNHDA and CDR2 as SQIVND (reference sequence). This CDR3 is 16 amino acids long. V gave up 2 bases and J gave up 8 bases; unmatched junction bases: 12. CDR3 sequence (DNA): TGTGCCAGTAGTATAACGGGGGTCGGGACAGGGACCGGCTACACCTTC. This gives the protein CASSITGVGTGTGYTF.

The V and J genes are TRBV19 and TRBJ1-1; no firm D call. Germline V gives CDR1 LNHDA, CDR2 SQIVND (reference sequence). Trimming stripped 5 bases from V and 1 base from J, with 2 bases between. This CDR3 contains 11 residues. The CDR3 DNA sequence: TGTGCCAGTAGTCAGAACACTGAAGCTTTCTTT. Translating gives CASSQNTEAFF.

This sequence joins TRBV19 and TRBJ1-2, with D perhaps matching TRBD1 (5 bases). Germline-derived CDR1 and CDR2 are LNHDA and SQIVND (reference sequence). The CDR3 runs 14 residues. Deletions cut 5 bases from V and 1 base from J, with 11 bases between. The CDR3 DNA follows: TGTGCCAGTAGTCCACGACAGCTTAACTATGGCTACACCTTC. It is translated as CASSPRQLNYGYTF.

This clone showed up just once. This sequence joins TRBV11-2 and TRBJ1-1, with 7 positions matching TRBD1. The CDR3 runs 14 residues. The germline CDR1 and CDR2 sequences are SGHAT and FQNNGV. J gave up 8 bases and V 0 bases, and 6 bases lay outside the gene matches. CDR3 in DNA: TGTGCCAGCAGCTTAGATTCGGACAGGACAGAAGCTTTCTTT. Amino acid sequence: CASSLDSDRTEAFF.

This clone was seen a single time. The genes are TRBV30 and TRBJ1-4; D is undetermined. Looked up from germline, CDR1 is GTSNPN and CDR2 is SVGIG (reference sequence). This CDR3 contains 13 residues. The V end was cut by 5 bases, the J end by 4 bases, with 11 bases between. The CDR3 coding sequence is TGTGCCTGGGAACGGGTAGATAATGAAAAACTGTTTTTT. Protein: CAWERVDNEKLFF.

CDR3 sequence (DNA): TGTGCCAGCAGCTTGTTGGGACAGCCCACAGATACGCAGTATTTT. Amino acid sequence: CASSLLGQPTDTQYF. This chain links TRBV5-8 with TRBJ2-3; TRBD1 aligns across 7 bases. Trimming took 1 base from V and 2 from J; bases not matched to a gene: 4. Germline V gene lookup returns CDR1 SGHTS and CDR2 YDEGEE. There are 15 residues in the CDR3.

The chain recombines TRBV19 with TRBJ1-1; D is unresolved. The CDR3 has 15 amino acids. Germline CDR1 LNHDA, CDR2 SQIVND (reference sequence). V dropped 5 bases and J dropped 1 base, with 14 bases sitting between them. CDR3 residues: CASSPQEVGNTEAFF. Written as DNA, the CDR3 is TGTGCCAGTAGTCCCCAGGAGGTGGGGAACACTGAAGCTTTCTTT.

This sequence joins TRBV30 and TRBJ1-6, with 8 positions matching TRBD1. The CDR3 covers 13 residues. With 3 bases clipped from V and 8 bases from J, the junction kept 3 bases outside the gene matches. CDR1 is GTSNPN and CDR2 is SVGIG in the germline V gene (reference sequence). The CDR3 region is CAWRPGQDSPLHF. The DNA for the CDR3 is TGTGCCTGGAGGCCGGGACAGGATTCACCCCTCCACTTT. The entire variable domain, with the rest obtained from reference TRBV30 and TRBJ1-6, is as follows: SQTIHQWPATLVQPVGSPLSLECTVEGTSNPNLYWYRQAAGRGLQLLFYSVGIGQISSEVPQNLSASRPQDRQFILSSKKLLLSDSGFYLCAWRPGQDSPLHFGNGTRLTVT.

V is TRBV7-9 and J is TRBJ1-3, with D perhaps matching TRBD1 (5 bases). Trimming shortened V by 5 bases and J by 2 bases, and 10 bases separated the two germline ends. CDR3 size: 14 residues. Per germline, CDR1 SEHNR and CDR2 FQNEAQ (reference sequence). The CDR3 spells CASSRRGTGNTIYF. CDR3 DNA: TGTGCCAGCAGCCGGCGGGGGACTGGAAACACCATATATTTT.

The chain carries TRBV7-8 and TRBJ2-3, with TRBD2 identical over 9 bases. Trimming removed 2 bases from V and 6 bases from J; junction bases left unmatched: 6. The germline gives CDR1 SGHVS, CDR2 FQNEAQ. CDR3 length equals 15 residues. CDR3 DNA sequence: TGTGCCAGCAGCTTAAGCAGCGGGGGGATTGATACGCAGTATTTT. Protein sequence: CASSLSSGGIDTQYF.

The rearrangement joins TRBV3-1 (or the pseudogene TRBV3-2) to TRBJ1-1; possible D gene TRBD1, 5 bases. Germline loops: CDR1 LGHDT, CDR2 YNNKEL (reference sequence). The CDR3 is 16 amino acids. The ends were cut back, 3 bases at V and 4 bases at J, with 18 bases in the middle. The CDR3 sequence: CASSHSPGTGGTEAFF. The CDR3 DNA reads as TGTGCCAGCAGCCATTCCCCTGGGACGGGGGGCACTGAAGCTTTCTTT.

The CDR3 bases are TGCAGCGTTGAAACTAGCGGGGGGGAGACCCAGTACTTC. Protein product: CSVETSGGETQYF. The chain links TRBV29-1 to TRBJ2-5; 12 nucleotides agree with TRBD2. Germline-derived CDR1 and CDR2 are SQVTM and ANQGSEA. The V gene end was trimmed by 2 bases and the J gene end by 5 bases; junction bases not matched to a gene: 0. The CDR3 is 13 amino acids.

The sample holds one count of this clone. V gene TRBV27 combines with J gene TRBJ1-2; D possibly corresponds to TRBD1 (6 bases). Between the trimmed V and J ends, which lost 2 bases and 8 bases, there was a span of 12 bases. Germline CDR1 MNHEY, CDR2 SMNVEV (reference sequence). The CDR3 runs to 13 residues. CDR3 protein: CASSLMGASGYTF. DNA of the CDR3: TGTGCCAGCAGTTTAATGGGGGCTAGCGGCTACACCTTC.

This rearrangement joins TRBV19 to TRBJ2-1, with D tentatively TRBD2 (7 bases). V was clipped by 2 bases and J by 10 bases, with 30 bases between them. This CDR3 spans 19 amino acids. Germline-derived CDR1 and CDR2 are LNHDA and SQIVND (reference sequence). The CDR3 coding sequence is TGTGCCAGTAGTATAACCCCGACAGGCCGGCGCGGGGGAAATTGGGAGCAGTTCTTC. Amino acids: CASSITPTGRRGGNWEQFF.

This clone was found once. The chain has TRBV6-5 and TRBJ1-1, with D perhaps TRBD1 (6 bases). This CDR3 has 13 amino acids. V gave up 11 bases and J gave up 0 bases, with 13 bases separating them. Germline loops: CDR1 MNHEY, CDR2 SVGAGI. DNA of the CDR3: TGTGCCGGCACGACAGGATTGAACACTGAAGCTTTCTTT. It encodes CAGTTGLNTEAFF.

This clone has just one count. V is TRBV19 and J is TRBJ2-3, with D perhaps matching TRBD1 (6 bases). CDR3 length equals 15 residues. In germline, CDR1 is LNHDA, CDR2 SQIVND (reference sequence). The V end was cut by 2 bases, the J end by 1 base, with 10 bases between. The DNA of the CDR3 is TGTGCCAGTAGTATATTAAACAGGGGCACAGATACGCAGTATTTT. This gives the protein CASSILNRGTDTQYF.

The CDR3 region is CASMRRGANTGELFF. The DNA for the CDR3 is TGTGCCAGTATGCGGCGGGGGGCTAACACCGGGGAGCTGTTTTTT. The chain recombines TRBV19 with TRBJ2-2, with 8 bases lining up with TRBD2. V lost 7 bases and J lost 2; bases outside the gene matches: 6. Germline-derived CDR1 and CDR2 are LNHDA and SQIVND (reference sequence). The CDR3 loop spans 15 amino acids. The variable domain in full, completed from reference TRBV19 and TRBJ2-2, reads DGGITQSPKYLFRKEGQNVTLSCEQNLNHDAMYWYRQDPGQGLRLIYYSQIVNDFQKGDIAEGYSVSREKKESFPLTVTSAQKNPTAFYLCASMRRGANTGELFFGEGSRLTVL.

The chain links TRBV2 to TRBJ2-1, with TRBD1 identical over 9 bases. Germline V gene lookup returns CDR1 SNHLY and CDR2 FYNNEI. This CDR3 is 15 amino acids long. Trimming removed 4 bases from V and 5 bases from J; junction bases left unmatched: 6. The CDR3, as DNA: TGTGCCAGCAGTGGGAAGGGACAGGGCAACAATGAGCAGTTCTTC. This translates into CASSGKGQGNNEQFF.